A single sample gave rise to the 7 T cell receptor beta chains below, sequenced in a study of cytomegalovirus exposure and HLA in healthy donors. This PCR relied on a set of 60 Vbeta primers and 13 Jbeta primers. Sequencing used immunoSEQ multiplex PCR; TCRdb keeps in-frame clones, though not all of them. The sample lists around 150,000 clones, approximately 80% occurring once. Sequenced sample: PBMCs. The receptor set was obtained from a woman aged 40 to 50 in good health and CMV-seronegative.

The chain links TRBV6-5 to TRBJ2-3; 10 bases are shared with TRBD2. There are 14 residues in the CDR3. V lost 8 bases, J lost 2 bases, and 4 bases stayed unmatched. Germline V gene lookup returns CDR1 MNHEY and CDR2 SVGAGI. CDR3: CASSTSGDTDTQYF. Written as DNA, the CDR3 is TGTGCCAGCTCTACTAGCGGGGACACAGATACGCAGTATTTT.

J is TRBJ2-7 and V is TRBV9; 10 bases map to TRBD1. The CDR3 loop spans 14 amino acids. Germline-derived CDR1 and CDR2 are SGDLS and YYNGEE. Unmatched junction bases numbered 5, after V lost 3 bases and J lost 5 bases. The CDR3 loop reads CASSETGGGHEQYF. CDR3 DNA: TGTGCCAGCAGCGAGACAGGGGGCGGGCACGAGCAGTACTTC.

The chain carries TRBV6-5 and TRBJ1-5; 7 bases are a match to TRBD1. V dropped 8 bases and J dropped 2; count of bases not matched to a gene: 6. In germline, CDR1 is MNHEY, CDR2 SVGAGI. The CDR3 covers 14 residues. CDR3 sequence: CASSGGRGNQPQHF. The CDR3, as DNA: TGTGCCAGCTCAGGGGGTAGGGGCAATCAGCCCCAGCATTTT.

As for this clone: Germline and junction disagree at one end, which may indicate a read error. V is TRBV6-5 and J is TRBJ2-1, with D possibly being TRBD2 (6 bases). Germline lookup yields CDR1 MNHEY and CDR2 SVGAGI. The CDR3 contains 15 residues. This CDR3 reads CAGSYPGDPYNEQFF. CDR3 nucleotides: TGTGCCGGCAGTTACCCGGGAGACCCCTACAATGAGCAGTTCTTC.

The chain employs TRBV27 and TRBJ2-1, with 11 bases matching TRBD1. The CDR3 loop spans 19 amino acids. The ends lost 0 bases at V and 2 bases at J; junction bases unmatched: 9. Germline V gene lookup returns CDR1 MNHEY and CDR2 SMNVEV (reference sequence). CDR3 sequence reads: CASSLSITTGQGAYNEQFF. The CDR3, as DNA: TGTGCCAGCAGTTTATCCATAACAACGGGACAGGGGGCCTACAATGAGCAGTTCTTC.

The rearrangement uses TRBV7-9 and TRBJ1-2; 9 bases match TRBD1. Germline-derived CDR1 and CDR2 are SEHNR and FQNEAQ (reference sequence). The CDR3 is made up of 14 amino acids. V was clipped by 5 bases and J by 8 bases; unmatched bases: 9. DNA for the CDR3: TGTGCCAGCAGCGCCCAGACAGGGGGTGAAGGCTACACCTTC. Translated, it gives CASSAQTGGEGYTF.

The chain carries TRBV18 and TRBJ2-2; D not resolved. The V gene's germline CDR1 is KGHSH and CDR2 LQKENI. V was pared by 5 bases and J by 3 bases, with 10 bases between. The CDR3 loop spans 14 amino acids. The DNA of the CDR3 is TGTGCCAGCTCATCCTACGTGGACACCGGGGAGCTGTTTTTT. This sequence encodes CASSSYVDTGELFF.